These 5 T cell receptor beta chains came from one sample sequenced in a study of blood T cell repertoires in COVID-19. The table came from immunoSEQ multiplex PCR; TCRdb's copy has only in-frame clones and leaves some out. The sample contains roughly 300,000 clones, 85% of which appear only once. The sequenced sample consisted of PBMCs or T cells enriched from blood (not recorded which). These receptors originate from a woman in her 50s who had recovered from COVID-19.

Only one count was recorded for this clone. The CDR3 is CASSVTGGGPETQYF. The CDR3 DNA sequence: TGTGCCAGCAGCGTCACGGGGGGGGGCCCCGAGACCCAGTACTTC. The gene calls are TRBV9 and TRBJ2-5; 8 nucleotides align to TRBD2. This CDR3 comprises 15 residues. Looked up from germline, CDR1 is SGDLS and CDR2 is YYNGEE. Trimming took 2 bases from V and 5 from J; bases not matched to a gene: 8. Complete variable domain (other parts from reference TRBV9 and TRBJ2-5): DSGVTQTPKHLITATGQRVTLRCSPRSGDLSVYWYQQSLDQGLQFLIQYYNGEERAKGNILERFSAQQFPDLHSELNLSSLELGDSALYFCASSVTGGGPETQYFGPGTRLLVL.

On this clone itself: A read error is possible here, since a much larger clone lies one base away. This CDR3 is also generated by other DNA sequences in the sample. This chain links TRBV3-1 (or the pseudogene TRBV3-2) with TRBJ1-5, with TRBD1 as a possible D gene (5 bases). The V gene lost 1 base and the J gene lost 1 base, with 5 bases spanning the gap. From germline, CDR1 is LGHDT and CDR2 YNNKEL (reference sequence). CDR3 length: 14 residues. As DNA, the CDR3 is TGTGCCAGCAGCCAAGGACAGAGCAATCAGCCCCAGCATTTT. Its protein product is CASSQGQSNQPQHF.

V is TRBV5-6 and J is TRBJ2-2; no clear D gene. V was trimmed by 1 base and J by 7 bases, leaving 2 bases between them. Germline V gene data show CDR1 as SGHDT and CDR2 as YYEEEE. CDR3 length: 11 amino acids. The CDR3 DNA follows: TGTGCCAGCAGCTTGCACGGGGAGCTGTTTTTT. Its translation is CASSLHGELFF.

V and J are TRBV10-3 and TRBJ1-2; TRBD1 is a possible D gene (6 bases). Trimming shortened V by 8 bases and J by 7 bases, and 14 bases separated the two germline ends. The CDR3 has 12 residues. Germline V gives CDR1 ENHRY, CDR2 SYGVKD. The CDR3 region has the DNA TGTGCCATCGGGACACAGGGCCTTGGCTACACCTTC. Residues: CAIGTQGLGYTF.

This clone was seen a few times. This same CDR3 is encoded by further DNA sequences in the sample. CDR3: CASSLGGDQPQHF. The CDR3 coding sequence is TGTGCCAGCAGCTTGGGGGGGGATCAGCCCCAGCATTTT. The chain couples TRBV5-4 to TRBJ1-5; TRBD1 might be the D (5 bases). With 0 bases removed from V and 5 bases from J, the gap between germline ends came to 6 bases. The CDR3 consists of 13 residues. Per germline, CDR1 SGHNT and CDR2 YYREEE (reference sequence).